Listed below are T cell receptor beta chains from one sample, sequenced in a study of graft-versus-host responses after intestinal transplantation. For these receptors, no antigen is known. The method was immunoSEQ multiplex PCR; TCRdb's version includes in-frame clones alone and lacks a portion of them. The repertoire holds some 140,000 clones, with around nine tenths as singletons. This specimen consisted of unstimulated CD4+ T cells sorted from spleen or lymph node cells, obtained before intestinal transplant. These receptors all stem from a human donor who received an intestinal transplant. Each CDR3 is given with its conserved first and last residue. D genes are given only for firm matches. The size field is filled for only some rows; it gives once, few, many or a size class.

DNA: TGTGCCAGCAGCCCGGATCTCCGGGACGGAGCTTTCTTT; CDR3: CASSPDLRDGAFF; D: .; size: .; J: TRBJ1-1; V: TRBV11-1
DNA: TGTGCCAGCTCACCAGGAGGCAACTATGGCTACACCTTC; CDR3: CASSPGGNYGYTF; D: .; size: .; J: TRBJ1-2; V: TRBV18
DNA: TGTGCTACCGACGGAGCCAACGTCCTGACTTTC; CDR3: CATDGANVLTF; D: .; size: once; J: TRBJ2-6; V: TRBV12-5
DNA: TGTGCCAGCAGCTTGGGGGACAGGAGGGACTACGAGCAGTACTTC; CDR3: CASSLGDRRDYEQYF; D: TRBD1; size: .; J: TRBJ2-7; V: TRBV5-6
DNA: TGTGCCACCAGCAGAGACAGGGGAGTTGATGGCTACACCTTC; CDR3: CATSRDRGVDGYTF; D: .; size: .; J: TRBJ1-2; V: TRBV15
DNA: TGTGCCAGTCTGCAGGGCACAGATACGCAGTATTTT; CDR3: CASLQGTDTQYF; D: .; size: once; J: TRBJ2-3; V: TRBV7-9
DNA: TGTGCCACCAGCGCCGGGACAGGGACGTTGGGACCTGGAAACACCATATATTTT; CDR3: CATSAGTGTLGPGNTIYF; D: TRBD1; size: .; J: TRBJ1-3; V: TRBV15
DNA: TGCAGCGTGGCCCGGCAGGGAGCCACTGAAGCTTTCTTT; CDR3: CSVARQGATEAFF; D: .; size: few; J: TRBJ1-1; V: TRBV29-1
DNA: TGTGCCAGCAGCTCGCCAGGGAGGGAGACCCAGTACTTC; CDR3: CASSSPGRETQYF; D: .; size: .; J: TRBJ2-5; V: TRBV28
DNA: TGTGCCACCAGCAGACCCCGGGACACCACCAATGAGCAGTTCTTC; CDR3: CATSRPRDTTNEQFF; D: .; size: .; J: TRBJ2-1; V: TRBV15
DNA: TGCACCAGCAGCCAAGATCGCGGCTTCCCGAACACCGGGGAGCTGTTTTTT; CDR3: CTSSQDRGFPNTGELFF; D: .; size: .; J: TRBJ2-2; V: TRBV1
DNA: TGTGCCAGCAGTCCCAGGGGTCTCTACGAGCAGTACTTC; CDR3: CASSPRGLYEQYF; D: .; size: once; J: TRBJ2-7; V: TRBV6-5
DNA: TGTGCCAGTAGTATTACAGGACTGAACACTGAAGCTTTCTTT; CDR3: CASSITGLNTEAFF; D: .; size: .; J: TRBJ1-1; V: TRBV19
DNA: TGTGCCAGCAGCCAAGACAGGGATAAAGGCTACACCTTC; CDR3: CASSQDRDKGYTF; D: .; size: .; J: TRBJ1-2; V: TRBV4-2
DNA: TGTGCCAGCAGCCAGACTAGCGGGAACTACGAGCAGTACTTC; CDR3: CASSQTSGNYEQYF; D: TRBD2; size: .; J: TRBJ2-7; V: TRBV13
DNA: TGTGCCAGCAGTCTGGACTTGACCACAGATACGCAGTATTTT; CDR3: CASSLDLTTDTQYF; D: .; size: .; J: TRBJ2-3; V: TRBV6-1
DNA: TGTGCCAGCAGCCCACCTCCAGGGACTACGAACACCGGGGAGCTGTTTTTT; CDR3: CASSPPPGTTNTGELFF; D: TRBD2; size: .; J: TRBJ2-2; V: TRBV7-6
DNA: TGTGCCAGCAGCGTGGCAGGGGCCCGGTCGGGAGATACGCAGTATTTT; CDR3: CASSVAGARSGDTQYF; D: .; size: .; J: TRBJ2-3; V: TRBV9
DNA: TGTGCCAGTAGTATACTAACGAGCGGGACCAAAAACATTCAGTACTTC; CDR3: CASSILTSGTKNIQYF; D: TRBD2; size: few; J: TRBJ2-4; V: TRBV19
DNA: TGCGCCAGCAGGATGGGGACCGGGGAGCTGTTTTTT; CDR3: CASRMGTGELFF; D: .; size: .; J: TRBJ2-2; V: TRBV5-1
DNA: TGTGCCAGCAGTGCCCGGGGGCCAGGGATAGGCCAGCCCCAGCATTTT; CDR3: CASSARGPGIGQPQHF; D: .; size: once; J: TRBJ1-5; V: TRBV27
DNA: TGTGCCAGCAGTGAAGGGGGGCCAAATAATCAGCCCCAGCACTTT; CDR3: CASSEGGPNNQPQHF; D: .; size: .; J: TRBJ1-5; V: TRBV2
DNA: TGTGCCATCAGTCCCCTAGCGGGAGGGCCGAATGAGCAGTTCTTC; CDR3: CAISPLAGGPNEQFF; D: TRBD2; size: .; J: TRBJ2-1; V: TRBV10-3
DNA: TGCGCCAGCAGCGCCCGACAGGGTCGCTATGGCTACACCTTC; CDR3: CASSARQGRYGYTF; D: TRBD1; size: .; J: TRBJ1-2; V: TRBV5-1
DNA: TGCGCCAGCAGCTTGGAGCCCGGGATCAACGAGCAGTACTTC; CDR3: CASSLEPGINEQYF; D: .; size: .; J: TRBJ2-7; V: TRBV5-1